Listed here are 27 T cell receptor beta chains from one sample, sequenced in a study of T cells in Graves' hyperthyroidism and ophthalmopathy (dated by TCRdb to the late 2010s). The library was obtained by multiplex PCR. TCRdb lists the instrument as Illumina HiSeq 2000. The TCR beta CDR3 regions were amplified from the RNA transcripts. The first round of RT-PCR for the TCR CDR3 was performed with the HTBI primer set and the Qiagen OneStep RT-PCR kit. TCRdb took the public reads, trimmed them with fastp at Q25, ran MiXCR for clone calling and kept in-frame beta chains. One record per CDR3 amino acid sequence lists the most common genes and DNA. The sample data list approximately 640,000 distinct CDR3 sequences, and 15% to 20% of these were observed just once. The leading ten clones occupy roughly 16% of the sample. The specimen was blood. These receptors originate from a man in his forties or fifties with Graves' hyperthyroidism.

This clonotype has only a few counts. The CDR3 loop is CASSDWEGSNQPQHF. In DNA form, the CDR3 reads TGTGCCAGCAGTGATTGGGAGGGTAGCAATCAGCCCCAGCATTTT. The V call is TRBV2, the J call TRBJ1-5; no firm D call. Per germline, CDR1 SNHLY and CDR2 FYNNEI. Trimming took off 3 bases at V and 0 bases at J, with 9 bases between the two ends. The CDR3 has 15 residues.

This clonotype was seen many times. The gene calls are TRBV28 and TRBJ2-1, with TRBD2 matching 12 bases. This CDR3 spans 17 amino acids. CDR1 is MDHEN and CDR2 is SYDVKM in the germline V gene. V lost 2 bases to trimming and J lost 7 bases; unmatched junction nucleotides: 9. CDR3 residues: CASSLLLLAGGPNEQFF. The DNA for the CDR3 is TGTGCCAGCAGTTTACTCCTACTAGCGGGAGGTCCAAATGAGCAGTTCTTC.

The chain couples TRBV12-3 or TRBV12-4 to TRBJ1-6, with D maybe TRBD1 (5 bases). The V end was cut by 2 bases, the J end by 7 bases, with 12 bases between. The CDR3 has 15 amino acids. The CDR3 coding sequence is TGTGCCAGCAGTTTATCGGGACTCCCAAATTCACCCCTCCACTTT. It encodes CASSLSGLPNSPLHF.

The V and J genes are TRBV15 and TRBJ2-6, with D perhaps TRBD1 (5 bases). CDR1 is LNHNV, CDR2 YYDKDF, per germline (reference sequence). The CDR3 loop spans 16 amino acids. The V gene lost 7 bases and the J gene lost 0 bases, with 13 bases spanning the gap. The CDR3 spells CATTSDRDSGANVLTF. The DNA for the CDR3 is TGTGCCACCACCTCAGACAGAGACTCTGGGGCCAACGTCCTGACTTTC.

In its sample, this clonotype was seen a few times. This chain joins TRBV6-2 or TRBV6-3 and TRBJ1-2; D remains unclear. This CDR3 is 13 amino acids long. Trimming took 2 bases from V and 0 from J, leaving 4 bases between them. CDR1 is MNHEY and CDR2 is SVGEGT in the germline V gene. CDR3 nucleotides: TGTGCCAGCAGTTACCGGACTAACTATGGCTACACCTTC. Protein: CASSYRTNYGYTF.

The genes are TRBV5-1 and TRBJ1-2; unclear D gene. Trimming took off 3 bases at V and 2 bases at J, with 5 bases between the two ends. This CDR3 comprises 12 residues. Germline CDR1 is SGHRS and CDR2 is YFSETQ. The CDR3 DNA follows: TGCGCCAGCAGCTCAGAAAACTATGGCTACACCTTC. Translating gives CASSSENYGYTF.

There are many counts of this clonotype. CDR3 nucleotides: TGTGCCAGCAGCTTACGATCGACCTCCACAGATACGCAGTATTTT. It specifies CASSLRSTSTDTQYF. The rearrangement joins TRBV7-9 to TRBJ2-3; D remains unclear. Germline loops: CDR1 SEHNR, CDR2 FQNEAQ (reference sequence). CDR3 length: 15 amino acids. V lost 2 bases to trimming and J lost 2 bases, with 11 bases between them.

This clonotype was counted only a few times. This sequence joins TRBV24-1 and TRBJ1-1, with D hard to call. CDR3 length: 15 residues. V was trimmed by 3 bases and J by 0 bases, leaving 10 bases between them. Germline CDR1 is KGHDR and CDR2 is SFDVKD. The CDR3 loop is CATSDSGRMNTEAFF. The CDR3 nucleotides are TGTGCCACCAGTGATAGCGGGCGGATGAACACTGAAGCTTTCTTT.

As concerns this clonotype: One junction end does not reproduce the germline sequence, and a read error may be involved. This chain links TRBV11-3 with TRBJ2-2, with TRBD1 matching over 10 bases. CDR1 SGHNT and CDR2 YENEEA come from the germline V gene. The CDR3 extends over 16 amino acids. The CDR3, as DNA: TGTGCCAGCAGCCCCAGACAGGGGGCGAACGCCGGGGAGCTGTTTTTT. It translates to CASSPRQGANAGELFF.

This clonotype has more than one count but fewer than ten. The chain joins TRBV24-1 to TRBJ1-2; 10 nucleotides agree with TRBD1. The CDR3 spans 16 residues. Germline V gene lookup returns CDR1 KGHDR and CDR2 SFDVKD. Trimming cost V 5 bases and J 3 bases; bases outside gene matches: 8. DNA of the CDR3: TGTGCCACCAGTGGAACCGGGACAGGGGCCCACTATGGCTACACCTTC. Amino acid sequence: CATSGTGTGAHYGYTF.

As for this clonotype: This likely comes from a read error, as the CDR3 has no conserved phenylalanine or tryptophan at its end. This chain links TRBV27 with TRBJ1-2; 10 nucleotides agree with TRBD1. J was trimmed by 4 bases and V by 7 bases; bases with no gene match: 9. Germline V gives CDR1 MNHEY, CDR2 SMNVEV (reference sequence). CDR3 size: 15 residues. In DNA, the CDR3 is TGTGCCAGCACTCAGACAGGGGGCTTCGGCTATGGCTACACCGTC. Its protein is CASTQTGGFGYGYTV.

Here the CDR3 reads CASSLGEITEAFF. CDR3 bases: TGTGCCAGCAGCTTGGGGGAGATCACTGAAGCTTTCTTT. The chain joins TRBV5-8 to TRBJ1-1; D call uncertain. Germline CDR1 is SGHTS and CDR2 is YDEGEE. Trimming cost V 0 bases and J 4 bases, with 7 bases left between them. The CDR3 has 13 amino acids. Combining the CDR3 with reference TRBV5-8 and TRBJ1-1 gives the whole variable domain EAGVTQSPTHLIKTRGQQATLRCSPISGHTSVYWYQQALGLGLQFLLWYDEGEERNRGNFPPRFSGRQFPNYSSELNVNALELEDSALYLCASSLGEITEAFFGQGTRLTVV.

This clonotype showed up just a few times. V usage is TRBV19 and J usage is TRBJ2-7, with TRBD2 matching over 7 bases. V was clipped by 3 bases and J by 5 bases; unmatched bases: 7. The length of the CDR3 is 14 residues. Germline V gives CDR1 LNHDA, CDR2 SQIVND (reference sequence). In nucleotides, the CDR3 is TGTGCCAGTAGTATTCGGCGGGAGCACGACGAGCAGTACTTC. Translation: CASSIRREHDEQYF.

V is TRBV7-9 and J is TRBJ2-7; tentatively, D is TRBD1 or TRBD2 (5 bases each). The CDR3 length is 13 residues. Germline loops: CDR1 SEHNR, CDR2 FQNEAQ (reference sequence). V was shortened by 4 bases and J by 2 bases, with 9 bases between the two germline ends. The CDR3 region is CASSWGYPYEQYF. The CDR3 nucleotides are TGTGCCAGCAGCTGGGGGTATCCCTACGAGCAGTACTTC.

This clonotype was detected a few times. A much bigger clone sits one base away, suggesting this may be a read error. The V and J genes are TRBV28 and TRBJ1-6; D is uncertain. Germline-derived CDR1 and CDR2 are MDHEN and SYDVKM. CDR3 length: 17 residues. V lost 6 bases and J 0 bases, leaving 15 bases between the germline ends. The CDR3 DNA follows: TGTGCCAGCAGCCGTGCATGGTACTTCTCCTATAATTCACCCCTCCACTTT. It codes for CASSRAWYFSYNSPLHF.

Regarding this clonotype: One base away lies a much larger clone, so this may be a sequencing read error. This CDR3 reads CASSQEWTMNTEAFF. CDR3 nucleotide sequence: TGTGCCAGCAGCCAAGAATGGACAATGAACACTGAAGCTTTCTTT. This chain connects TRBV4-1 to TRBJ1-1; tentatively, D is TRBD1 (5 bases). The V gene's germline CDR1 is MGHRA and CDR2 YSYEKL. The length of the CDR3 is 15 residues.

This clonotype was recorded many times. The CDR3 sequence: CSVDEARGTDTQYF. The CDR3 DNA follows: TGCAGCGTTGATGAGGCACGGGGCACAGATACGCAGTATTTT. V gene TRBV29-1 combines with J gene TRBJ2-3; D gene unclear. CDR1 SQVTM and CDR2 ANQGSEA come from the germline V gene. The V end was cut by 3 bases, the J end by 1 base, with 11 bases between. The CDR3 has 14 amino acids.

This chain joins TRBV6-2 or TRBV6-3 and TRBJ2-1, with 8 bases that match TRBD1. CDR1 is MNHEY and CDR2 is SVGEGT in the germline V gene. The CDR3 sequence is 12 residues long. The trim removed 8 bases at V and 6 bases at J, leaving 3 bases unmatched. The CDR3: CASGQGGNEQFF. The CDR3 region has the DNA TGTGCCAGCGGACAGGGAGGCAATGAGCAGTTCTTC.

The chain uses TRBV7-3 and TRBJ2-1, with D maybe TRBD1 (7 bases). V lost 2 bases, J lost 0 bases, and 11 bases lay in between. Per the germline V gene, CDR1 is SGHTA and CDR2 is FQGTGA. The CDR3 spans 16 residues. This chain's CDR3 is CASSLAGQLSYNEQFF. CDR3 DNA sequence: TGTGCCAGCAGCTTAGCGGGACAGCTCTCCTACAATGAGCAGTTCTTC.

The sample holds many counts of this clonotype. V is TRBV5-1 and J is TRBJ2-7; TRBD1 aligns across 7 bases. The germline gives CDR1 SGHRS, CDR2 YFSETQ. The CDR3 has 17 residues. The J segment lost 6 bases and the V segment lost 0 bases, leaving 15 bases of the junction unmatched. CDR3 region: CASSLAPHQRGRSEQYF. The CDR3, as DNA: TGCGCCAGCAGCTTGGCCCCTCATCAGAGGGGGCGCAGCGAGCAGTACTTC.

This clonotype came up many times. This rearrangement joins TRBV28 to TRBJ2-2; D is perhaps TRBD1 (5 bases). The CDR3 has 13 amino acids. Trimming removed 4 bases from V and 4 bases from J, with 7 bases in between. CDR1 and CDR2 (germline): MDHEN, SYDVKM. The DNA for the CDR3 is TGTGCCAGCAGTTATGACAGCACCGGGGAGCTGTTTTTT. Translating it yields CASSYDSTGELFF.

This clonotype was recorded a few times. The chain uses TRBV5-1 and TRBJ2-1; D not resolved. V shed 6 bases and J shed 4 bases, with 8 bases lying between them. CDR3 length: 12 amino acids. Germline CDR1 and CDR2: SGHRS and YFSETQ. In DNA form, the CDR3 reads TGCGCCAGCAATCCCGGGTACAATGAGCAGTTCTTC. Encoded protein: CASNPGYNEQFF. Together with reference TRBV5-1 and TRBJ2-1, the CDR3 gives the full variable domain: KAGVTQTPRYLIKTRGQQVTLSCSPISGHRSVSWYQQTPGQGLQFLFEYFSETQRNKGNFPGRFSGRQFSNSRSEMNVSTLELGDSALYLCASNPGYNEQFFGPGTRLTVL.

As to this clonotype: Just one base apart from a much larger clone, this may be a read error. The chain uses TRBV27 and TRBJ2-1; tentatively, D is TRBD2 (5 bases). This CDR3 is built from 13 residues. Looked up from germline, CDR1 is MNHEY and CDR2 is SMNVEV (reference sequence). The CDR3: CVSRSLGYNEQFF. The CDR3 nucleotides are TGTGTCAGCAGGTCACTAGGCTACAATGAGCAGTTCTTC.

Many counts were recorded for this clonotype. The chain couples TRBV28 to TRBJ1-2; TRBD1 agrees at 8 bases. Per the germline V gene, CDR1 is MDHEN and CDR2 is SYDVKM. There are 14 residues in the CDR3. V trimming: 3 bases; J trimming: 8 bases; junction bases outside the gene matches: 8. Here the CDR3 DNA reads TGTGCCAGCAGTTTCCCCGACAGGGGCTTGGGCTACACCTTC. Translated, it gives CASSFPDRGLGYTF.

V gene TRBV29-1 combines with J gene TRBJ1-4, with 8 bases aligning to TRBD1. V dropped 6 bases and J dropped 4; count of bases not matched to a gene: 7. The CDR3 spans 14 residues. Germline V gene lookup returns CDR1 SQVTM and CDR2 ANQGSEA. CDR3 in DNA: TGCAGCGTCGTTGGGACAGGACATAATGAAAAACTGTTTTTT. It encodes CSVVGTGHNEKLFF. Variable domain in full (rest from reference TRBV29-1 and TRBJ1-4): SAVISQKPSRDICQRGTSLTIQCQVDSQVTMMFWYRQQPGQSLTLIATANQGSEATYESGFVIDKFPISRPNLTFSTLTVSNMSPEDSSIYLCSVVGTGHNEKLFFGSGTQLSVL.

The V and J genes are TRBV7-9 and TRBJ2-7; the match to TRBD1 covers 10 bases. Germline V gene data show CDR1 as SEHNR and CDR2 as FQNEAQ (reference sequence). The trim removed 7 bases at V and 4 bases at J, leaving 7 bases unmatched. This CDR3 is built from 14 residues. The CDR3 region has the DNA TGTGCCAGCACCACAGGGACAGGGGTGTACGAGCAGTACTTC. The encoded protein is CASTTGTGVYEQYF.

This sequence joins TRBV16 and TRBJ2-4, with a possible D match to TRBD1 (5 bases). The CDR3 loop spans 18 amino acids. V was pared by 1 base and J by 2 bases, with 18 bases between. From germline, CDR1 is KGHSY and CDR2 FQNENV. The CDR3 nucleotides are TGTGCCAGCAGCCAATGGGCGGACAAGGGGCGAACCAAAAACATTCAGTACTTC. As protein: CASSQWADKGRTKNIQYF.